These T cell receptor beta chains were read from a single sample in a study of CD8 T cells in Susac syndrome. Each CDR3 protein gets one entry after TCRdb re-called the immunoSEQ multiplex PCR reads with MiXCR. The sample includes some 130,000 distinct CDR3 sequences, roughly 94% seen only once; the top ten take over 0.1%. Sample: CD4+ T cells from PBMCs. Every receptor here comes from a human donor with multiple sclerosis. Both conserved end residues are part of each CDR3. Fields, in order: D gene, V gene, clone size, J gene, CDR3 protein, CDR3 DNA. The D gene is left open where the match is weak. Only part of the rows carry a size: once, few, many, or a class if the clone is expanded.

D: TRBD1
V: TRBV6-5
size: .
J: TRBJ1-2
CDR3: CASSYGTAYNYGYTF
DNA: TGTGCCAGCAGTTACGGGACAGCCTATAACTATGGCTACACCTTC

D: .
V: TRBV15
size: .
J: TRBJ2-1
CDR3: CATSREVELAYNEQFF
DNA: TGTGCCACCAGCAGAGAAGTGGAACTAGCCTACAATGAGCAGTTCTTC

D: .
V: TRBV7-3
size: .
J: TRBJ1-2
CDR3: CASSLGAGAYGYTF
DNA: TGTGCCAGCAGCTTAGGGGCAGGTGCCTATGGCTACACCTTC

D: TRBD2
V: TRBV2
size: .
J: TRBJ2-1
CDR3: CASSELAEANEQFF
DNA: TGTGCCAGCAGTGAACTAGCGGAGGCGAATGAGCAGTTCTTC

D: .
V: TRBV6-5
size: .
J: TRBJ1-1
CDR3: CASSYTGFAFF
DNA: TGTGCCAGCAGTTACACAGGGTTCGCTTTCTTT

D: .
V: TRBV6-5
size: .
J: TRBJ1-1
CDR3: CASSPSTGEAFF
DNA: TGTGCCAGCAGCCCTTCGACAGGAGAAGCTTTCTTT

D: TRBD2
V: TRBV6-6
size: .
J: TRBJ2-7
CDR3: CASKTSGGTLDEQYF
DNA: TGTGCCAGCAAAACTAGCGGGGGAACCCTGGACGAGCAGTACTTC

D: .
V: TRBV5-6
size: .
J: TRBJ2-1
CDR3: CASSLIDGWGNEQFF
DNA: TGTGCCAGCAGCTTAATTGACGGTTGGGGCAATGAGCAGTTCTTC

D: .
V: TRBV5-4
size: .
J: TRBJ2-5
CDR3: CASSLGGVRETQYF
DNA: TGTGCCAGCAGCTTGGGTGGAGTCAGGGAGACCCAGTACTTC

D: .
V: TRBV24-1
size: .
J: TRBJ2-2
CDR3: CATSETTGELFF
DNA: TGTGCCACCAGTGAGACCACCGGGGAGCTGTTTTTT

D: TRBD1
V: TRBV5-1
size: few
J: TRBJ1-1
CDR3: CASSPRGSDTEAFF
DNA: TGCGCCAGCAGCCCCAGGGGGTCGGACACTGAAGCTTTCTTT

D: .
V: TRBV30
size: .
J: TRBJ2-7
CDR3: CAWRQTRAYEQYF
DNA: TGTGCCTGGAGGCAAACTAGGGCGTACGAGCAGTACTTC

D: .
V: TRBV6-2/TRBV6-3
size: .
J: TRBJ2-5
CDR3: CASSSLQETQYF
DNA: TGTGCCAGCAGTTCCCTGCAAGAGACCCAGTACTTC

D: .
V: TRBV12-3/TRBV12-4
size: .
J: TRBJ2-2
CDR3: CASSLKSTGELFF
DNA: TGTGCCAGCAGTTTAAAAAGCACCGGGGAGCTGTTTTTT